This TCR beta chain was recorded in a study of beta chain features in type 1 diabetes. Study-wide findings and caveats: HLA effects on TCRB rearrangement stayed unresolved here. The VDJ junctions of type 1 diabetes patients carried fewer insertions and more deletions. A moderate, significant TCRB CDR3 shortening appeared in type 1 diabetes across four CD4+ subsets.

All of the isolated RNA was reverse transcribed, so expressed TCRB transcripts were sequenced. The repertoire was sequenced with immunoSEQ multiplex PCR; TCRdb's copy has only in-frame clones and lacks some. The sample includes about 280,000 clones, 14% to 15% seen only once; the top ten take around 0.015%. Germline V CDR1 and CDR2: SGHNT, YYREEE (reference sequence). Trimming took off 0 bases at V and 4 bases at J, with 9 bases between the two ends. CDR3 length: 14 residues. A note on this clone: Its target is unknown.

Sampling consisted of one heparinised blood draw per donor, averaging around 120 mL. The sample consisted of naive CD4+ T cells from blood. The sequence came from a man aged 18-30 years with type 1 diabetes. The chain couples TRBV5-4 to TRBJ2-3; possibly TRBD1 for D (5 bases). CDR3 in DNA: TGTGCCAGCAGCTTGGTTCAGGGTTCAGATACGCAGTATTTT. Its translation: CASSLVQGSDTQYF.